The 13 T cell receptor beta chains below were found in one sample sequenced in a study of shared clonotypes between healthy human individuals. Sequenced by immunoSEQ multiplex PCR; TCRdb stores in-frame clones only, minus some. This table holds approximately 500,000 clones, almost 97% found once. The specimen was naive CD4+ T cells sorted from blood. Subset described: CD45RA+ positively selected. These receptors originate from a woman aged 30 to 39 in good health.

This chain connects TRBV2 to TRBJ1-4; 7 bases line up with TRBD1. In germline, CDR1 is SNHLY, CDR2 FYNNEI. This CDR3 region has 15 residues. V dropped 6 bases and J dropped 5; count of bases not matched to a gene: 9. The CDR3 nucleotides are TGTGCCAGCAGCCCCCGGGACAGAGAAAATGAAAAACTGTTTTTT. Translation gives CASSPRDRENEKLFF.

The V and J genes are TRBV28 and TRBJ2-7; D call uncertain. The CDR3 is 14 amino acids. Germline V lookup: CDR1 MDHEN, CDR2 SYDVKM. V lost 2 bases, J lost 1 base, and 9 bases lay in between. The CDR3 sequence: CASSLAAGSYEQYF. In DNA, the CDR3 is TGTGCCAGCAGTTTAGCGGCCGGATCCTACGAGCAGTACTTC.

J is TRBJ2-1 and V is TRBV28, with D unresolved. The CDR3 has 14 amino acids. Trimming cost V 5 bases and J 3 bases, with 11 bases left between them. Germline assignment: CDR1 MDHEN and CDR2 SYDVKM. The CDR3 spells CASSPWIHYNEQFF. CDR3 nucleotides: TGTGCCAGCAGTCCATGGATCCACTACAATGAGCAGTTCTTC.

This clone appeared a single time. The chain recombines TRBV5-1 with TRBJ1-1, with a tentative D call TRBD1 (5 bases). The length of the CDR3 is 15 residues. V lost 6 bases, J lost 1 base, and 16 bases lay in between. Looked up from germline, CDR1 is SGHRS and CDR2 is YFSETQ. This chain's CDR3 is CASTSQGGTNTEAFF. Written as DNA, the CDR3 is TGCGCCAGCACCTCGCAGGGCGGGACGAACACTGAAGCTTTCTTT. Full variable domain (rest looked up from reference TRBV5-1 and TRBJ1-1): KAGVTQTPRYLIKTRGQQVTLSCSPISGHRSVSWYQQTPGQGLQFLFEYFSETQRNKGNFPGRFSGRQFSNSRSEMNVSTLELGDSALYLCASTSQGGTNTEAFFGQGTRLTVV.

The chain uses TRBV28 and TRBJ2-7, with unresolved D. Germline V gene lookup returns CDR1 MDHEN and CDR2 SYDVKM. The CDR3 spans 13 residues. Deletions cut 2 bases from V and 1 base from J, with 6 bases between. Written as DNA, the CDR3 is TGTGCCAGCAGTTTAGCTAGTTCCTACGAGCAGTACTTC. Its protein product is CASSLASSYEQYF. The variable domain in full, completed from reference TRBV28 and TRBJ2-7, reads DVKVTQSSRYLVKRTGEKVFLECVQDMDHENMFWYRQDPGLGLRLIYFSYDVKMKEKGDIPEGYSVSREKKERFSLILESASTNQTSMYLCASSLASSYEQYFGPGTRLTVT.

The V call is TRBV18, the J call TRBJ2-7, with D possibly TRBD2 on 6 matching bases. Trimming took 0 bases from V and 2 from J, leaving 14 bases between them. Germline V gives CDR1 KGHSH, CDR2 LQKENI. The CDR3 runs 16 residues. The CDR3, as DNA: TGTGCCAGCTCACCACCTGGGTTGCGGGAAGCCTACGAGCAGTACTTC. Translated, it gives CASSPPGLREAYEQYF.

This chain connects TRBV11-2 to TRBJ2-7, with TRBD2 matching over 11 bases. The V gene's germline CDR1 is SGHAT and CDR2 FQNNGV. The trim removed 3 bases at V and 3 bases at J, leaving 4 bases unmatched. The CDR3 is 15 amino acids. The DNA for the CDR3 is TGTGCCAGCAGCTTTTCAACTAGCGGGGGCTACGAGCAGTACTTC. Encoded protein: CASSFSTSGGYEQYF.

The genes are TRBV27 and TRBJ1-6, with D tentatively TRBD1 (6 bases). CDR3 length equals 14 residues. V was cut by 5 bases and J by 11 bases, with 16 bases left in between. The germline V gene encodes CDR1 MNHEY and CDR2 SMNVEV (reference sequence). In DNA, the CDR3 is TGTGCCAGCAGTATACAGGGTGATTCCGCACCCCTCCACTTT. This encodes CASSIQGDSAPLHF.

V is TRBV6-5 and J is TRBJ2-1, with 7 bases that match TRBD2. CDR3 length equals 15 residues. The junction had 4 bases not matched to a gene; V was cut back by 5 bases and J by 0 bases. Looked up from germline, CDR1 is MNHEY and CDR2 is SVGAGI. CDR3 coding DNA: TGTGCCAGCAGTAGCGGGACCAGCTCCTACAATGAGCAGTTCTTC. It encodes CASSSGTSSYNEQFF.

CDR3 protein: CASRPKTGTGAYEQYF. For the CDR3, the DNA is TGTGCCAGCAGACCTAAAACCGGGACAGGGGCCTACGAGCAGTACTTC. V gene TRBV11-1 combines with J gene TRBJ2-7; 10 bases fit TRBD1. Losses at the gene ends were 6 bases for V and 2 bases for J; bases not matched to a gene: 10. CDR1 and CDR2 from the germline V gene are SGHAT and FQDESV (reference sequence). CDR3 length: 16 residues. The whole variable domain, filled in from reference TRBV11-1 and TRBJ2-7, reads EAEVAQSPRYKITEKSQAVAFWCDPISGHATLYWYRQILGQGPELLVQFQDESVVDDSQLPKDRFSAERLKGVDSTLKIQPAELGDSAMYLCASRPKTGTGAYEQYFGPGTRLTVT.

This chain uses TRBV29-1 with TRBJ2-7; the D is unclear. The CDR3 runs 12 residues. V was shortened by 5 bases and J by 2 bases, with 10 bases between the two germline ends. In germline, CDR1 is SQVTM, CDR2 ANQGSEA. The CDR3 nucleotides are TGCAGCGTTATCGGCACTGCCTACGAGCAGTACTTC. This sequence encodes CSVIGTAYEQYF.

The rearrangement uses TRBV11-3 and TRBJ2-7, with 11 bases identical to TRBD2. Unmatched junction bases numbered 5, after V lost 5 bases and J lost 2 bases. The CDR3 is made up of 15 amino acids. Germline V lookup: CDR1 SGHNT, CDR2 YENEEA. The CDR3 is CASSRRLAGTYEQYF. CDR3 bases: TGTGCCAGCAGCCGGCGACTAGCGGGGACCTACGAGCAGTACTTC.

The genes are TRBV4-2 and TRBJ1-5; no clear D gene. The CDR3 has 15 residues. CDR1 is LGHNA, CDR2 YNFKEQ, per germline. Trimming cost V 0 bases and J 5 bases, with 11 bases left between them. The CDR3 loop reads CASSQDLLGYQPQHF. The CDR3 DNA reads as TGTGCCAGCAGCCAAGATCTGCTGGGATATCAGCCCCAGCATTTT.